This record concerns one T cell receptor (beta chain) sequence. CD8+CD57+ cell expansion, shown by flow cytometry, had occurred in the patients selected for sequencing. The record originates from a study of CD8+CD57+ T cells in acquired aplastic anemia. TCR beta VDJ and CDR3 profiles were obtained from a genomic DNA template. TCRdb re-analysed the reads in MiXCR, keeping a single row per CDR3 protein. This sample has 150,000 to 200,000 distinct CDR3 sequences; less than 50% occur once, and the top ten carry about 30%. V trimming: 5 bases; J trimming: 10 bases; junction bases outside the gene matches: 12. CDR1 SQVTM and CDR2 ANQGSEA come from the germline V gene. The CDR3 length is 13 residues.

The TCR comes from a human donor with aplastic anemia. Sequencing used sorted CD4+, CD8+, or CD8+CD57+ T cells (not recorded which) from PBMCs. The chain combines TRBV29-1 with TRBJ2-5; 8 nucleotides line up with TRBD2. CDR3 DNA sequence: TGCAGCGTTAAAGGACTAGCACCTCAGAACCAGTACTTC. Protein sequence: CSVKGLAPQNQYF.